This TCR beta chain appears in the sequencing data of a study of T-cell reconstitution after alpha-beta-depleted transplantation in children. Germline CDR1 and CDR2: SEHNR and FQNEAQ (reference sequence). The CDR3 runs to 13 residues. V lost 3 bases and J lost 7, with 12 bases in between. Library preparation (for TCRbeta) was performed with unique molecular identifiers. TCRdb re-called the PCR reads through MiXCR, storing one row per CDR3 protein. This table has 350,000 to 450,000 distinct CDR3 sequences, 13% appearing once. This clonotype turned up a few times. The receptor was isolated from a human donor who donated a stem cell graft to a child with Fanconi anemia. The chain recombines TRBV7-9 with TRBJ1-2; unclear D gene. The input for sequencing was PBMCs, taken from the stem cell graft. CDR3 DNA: TGTGCCAGCAGCTTTGGGTCAGACCGTGGCTACACCTTC. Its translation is CASSFGSDRGYTF.